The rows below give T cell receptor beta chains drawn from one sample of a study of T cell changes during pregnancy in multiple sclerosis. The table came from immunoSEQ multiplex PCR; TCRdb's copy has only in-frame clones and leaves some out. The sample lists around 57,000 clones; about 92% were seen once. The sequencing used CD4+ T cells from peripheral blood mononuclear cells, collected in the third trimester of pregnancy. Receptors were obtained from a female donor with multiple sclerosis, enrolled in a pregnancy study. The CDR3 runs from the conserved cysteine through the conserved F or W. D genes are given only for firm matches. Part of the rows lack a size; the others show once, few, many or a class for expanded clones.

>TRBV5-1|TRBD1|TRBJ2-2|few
TGCGCCAGCAGCTTGGGCGGGACAGGAGAAGCCGGGGAGCTGTTTTTT
CASSLGGTGEAGELFF
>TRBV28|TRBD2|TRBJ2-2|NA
TGTGCCAGCAGTTTAACCGCGGGGGGGCTGGACACCGGGGAGCTGTTTTTT
CASSLTAGGLDTGELFF
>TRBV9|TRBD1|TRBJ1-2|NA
TGTGCCAGCAGCGTAGCCCGGGACAGGGAAGGGTCCAACTATGGCTACACCTTC
CASSVARDREGSNYGYTF
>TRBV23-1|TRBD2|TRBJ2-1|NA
TGCGCCAGCAGTCAGGGGGCGGGGGGAAACAATTACAATGAGCAGTTCTTC
CASSQGAGGNNYNEQFF
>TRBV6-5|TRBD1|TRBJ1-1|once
TGTGCCAGCAGTCGTGGACAGGATGGGGCTTTCTTT
CASSRGQDGAFF
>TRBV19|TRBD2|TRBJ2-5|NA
TGTGCCAGTAGCACCCTGGGGGGGACGCAAGAGACCCAGTACTTC
CASSTLGGTQETQYF
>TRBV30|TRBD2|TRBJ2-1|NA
TGTGCCTGGAGTACTGGGACTAGCGGGAGGGGTGAGCAGTTCTTC
CAWSTGTSGRGEQFF
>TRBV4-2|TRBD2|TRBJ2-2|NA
TGTGCCAGCAGCCCCCGGGAGGGAGGGACCGGGGAGCTGTTTTTT
CASSPREGGTGELFF
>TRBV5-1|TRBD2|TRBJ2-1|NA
TGCGCCAGCAGCTTAACTAGCGGGGAATACAATGAGCAGTTCTTC
CASSLTSGEYNEQFF
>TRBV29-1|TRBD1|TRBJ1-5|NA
TGCAGCGTTGGGGACAGGGACAATCAGCCCCAGCATTTT
CSVGDRDNQPQHF
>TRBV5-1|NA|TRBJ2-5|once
TGCGCCAGCAGCCGACAGGTACAAGAGACCCAGTACTTC
CASSRQVQETQYF
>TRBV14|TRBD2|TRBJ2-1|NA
TGTGCCAGCAGCCATGGACTAGCGGGGGGTTTCAAGCAGTTCTTC
CASSHGLAGGFKQFF
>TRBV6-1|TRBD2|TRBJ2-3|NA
TGTGCCAGCAGTGAAGAGGCCCTAGCGGGGGGGCGTGGAGATACGCAGTATTTT
CASSEEALAGGRGDTQYF
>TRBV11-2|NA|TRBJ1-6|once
TGTGCCAGCAGCTTAGCAGGCCGGAGGAGTAATTCACCCCTCCACTTT
CASSLAGRRSNSPLHF
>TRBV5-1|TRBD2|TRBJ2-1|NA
TGCGCCAGCAGCTTACACGGGACTAGCGGGACCAATGAGCAGTTCTTC
CASSLHGTSGTNEQFF
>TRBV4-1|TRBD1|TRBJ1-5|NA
TGCGCCAGCAGCCCCGGACAGGGGGCGCAGGGTCAGCCCCAGCATTTT
CASSPGQGAQGQPQHF
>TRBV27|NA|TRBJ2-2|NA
TGTGCCAGCACCCGGTTTTCGACACCTTTGAACACCGGGGAGCTGTTTTTT
CASTRFSTPLNTGELFF
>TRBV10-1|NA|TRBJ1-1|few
TGCGCCAGCAGTGAATTTGGGACACCGAACACTGAAGCTTTCTTT
CASSEFGTPNTEAFF